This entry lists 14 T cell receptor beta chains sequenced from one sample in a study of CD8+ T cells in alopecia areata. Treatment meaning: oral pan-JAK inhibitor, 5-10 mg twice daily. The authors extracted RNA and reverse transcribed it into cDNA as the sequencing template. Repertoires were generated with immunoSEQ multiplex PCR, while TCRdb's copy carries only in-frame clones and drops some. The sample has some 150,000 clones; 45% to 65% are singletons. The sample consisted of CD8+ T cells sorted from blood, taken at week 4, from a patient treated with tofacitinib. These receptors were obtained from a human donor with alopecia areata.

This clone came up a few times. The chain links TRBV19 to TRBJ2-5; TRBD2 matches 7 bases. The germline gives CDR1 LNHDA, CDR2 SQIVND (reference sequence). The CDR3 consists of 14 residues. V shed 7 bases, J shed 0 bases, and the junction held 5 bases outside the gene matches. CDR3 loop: CASNMGGYQETQYF. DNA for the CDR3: TGTGCCAGTAACATGGGAGGGTACCAAGAGACCCAGTACTTC.

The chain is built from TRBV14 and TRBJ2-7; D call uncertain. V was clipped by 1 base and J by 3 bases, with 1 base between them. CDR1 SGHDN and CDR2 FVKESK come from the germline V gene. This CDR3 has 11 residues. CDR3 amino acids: CASSQGYEQYF. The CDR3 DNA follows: TGTGCCAGCAGCCAAGGCTACGAGCAGTACTTC.

The CDR3 DNA follows: TGTGCCAGCAGTGAAGCGATGGACAGGGGAAATGAGCAGTTCTTC. Translating gives CASSEAMDRGNEQFF. The V call is TRBV6-1, the J call TRBJ2-1, with TRBD1 matching over 9 bases. Germline CDR1 MNHNS, CDR2 SASEGT. The CDR3 runs 15 residues. V trimming: 0 bases; J trimming: 7 bases; junction bases outside the gene matches: 4.

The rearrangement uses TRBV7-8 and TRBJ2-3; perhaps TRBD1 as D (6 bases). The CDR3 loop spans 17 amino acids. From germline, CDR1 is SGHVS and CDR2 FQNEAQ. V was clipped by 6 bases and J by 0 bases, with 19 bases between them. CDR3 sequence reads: CASRVGGLETSTDTQYF. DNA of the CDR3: TGTGCCAGCAGGGTAGGGGGTCTAGAGACCAGCACAGATACGCAGTATTTT.

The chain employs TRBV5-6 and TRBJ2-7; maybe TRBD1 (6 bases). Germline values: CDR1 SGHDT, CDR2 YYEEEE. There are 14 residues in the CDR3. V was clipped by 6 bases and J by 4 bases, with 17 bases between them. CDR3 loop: CASTSGTGNYEQYF. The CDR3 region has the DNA TGTGCCAGCACCTCAGGTACAGGGAATTACGAGCAGTACTTC.

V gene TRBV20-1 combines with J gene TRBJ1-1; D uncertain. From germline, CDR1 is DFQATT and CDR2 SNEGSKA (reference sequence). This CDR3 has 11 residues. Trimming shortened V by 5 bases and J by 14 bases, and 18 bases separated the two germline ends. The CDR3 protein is CSAVRSSTEFF. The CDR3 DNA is TGCAGTGCTGTTAGGAGTAGCACTGAATTCTTT.

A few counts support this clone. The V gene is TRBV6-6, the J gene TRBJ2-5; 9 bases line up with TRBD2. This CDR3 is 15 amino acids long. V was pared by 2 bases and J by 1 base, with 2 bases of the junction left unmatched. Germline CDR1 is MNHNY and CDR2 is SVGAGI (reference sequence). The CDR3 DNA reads TGTGCCAGCAGTTACCTAGCGGGGATCCAAGAGACCCAGTACTTC. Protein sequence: CASSYLAGIQETQYF.

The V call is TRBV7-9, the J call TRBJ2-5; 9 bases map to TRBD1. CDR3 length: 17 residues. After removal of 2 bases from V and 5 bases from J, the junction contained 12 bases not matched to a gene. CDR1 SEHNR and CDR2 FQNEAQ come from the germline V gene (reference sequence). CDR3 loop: CASSLSLSGQGSETQYF. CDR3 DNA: TGTGCCAGCAGCTTATCACTTTCGGGACAGGGAAGCGAGACCCAGTACTTC.

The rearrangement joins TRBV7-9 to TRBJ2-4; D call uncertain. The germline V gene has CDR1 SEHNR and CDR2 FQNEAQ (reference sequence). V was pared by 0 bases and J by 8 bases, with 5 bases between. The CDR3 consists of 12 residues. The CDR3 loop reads CASSLALYIQYF. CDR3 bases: TGTGCCAGCAGCTTAGCCCTTTACATTCAGTACTTC.

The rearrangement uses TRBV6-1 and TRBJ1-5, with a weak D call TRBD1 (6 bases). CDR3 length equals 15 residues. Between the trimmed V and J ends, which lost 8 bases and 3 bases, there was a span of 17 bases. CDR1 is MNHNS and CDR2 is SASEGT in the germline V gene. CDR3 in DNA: TGTGCCAGCGGAAACGAGGGGGGATTCAATCAGCCCCAGCATTTT. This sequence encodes CASGNEGGFNQPQHF.

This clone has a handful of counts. The CDR3 here is CASSQETDNTGELFF. CDR3 nucleotide sequence: TGTGCCAGCAGCCAAGAAACCGATAACACCGGGGAGCTGTTTTTT. V usage is TRBV7-9 and J usage is TRBJ2-2, with unresolved D. V shed 5 bases and J shed 2 bases, with 12 bases lying between them. Germline V gene data show CDR1 as SEHNR and CDR2 as FQNEAQ (reference sequence). The CDR3 sequence is 15 residues long.

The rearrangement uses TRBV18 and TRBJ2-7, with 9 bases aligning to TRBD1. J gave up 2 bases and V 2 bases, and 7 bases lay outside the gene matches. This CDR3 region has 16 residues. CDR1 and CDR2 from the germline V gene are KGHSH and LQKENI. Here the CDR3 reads CASSPVDRGTPYEQYF. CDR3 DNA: TGTGCCAGCTCACCAGTCGACAGGGGGACCCCCTACGAGCAGTACTTC.

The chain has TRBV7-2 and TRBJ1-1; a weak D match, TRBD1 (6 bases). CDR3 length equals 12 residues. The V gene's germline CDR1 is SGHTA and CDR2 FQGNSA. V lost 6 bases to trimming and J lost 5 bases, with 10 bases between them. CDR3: CASSSGVTEAFF. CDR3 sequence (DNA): TGTGCCAGCAGTTCAGGGGTTACTGAAGCTTTCTTT.

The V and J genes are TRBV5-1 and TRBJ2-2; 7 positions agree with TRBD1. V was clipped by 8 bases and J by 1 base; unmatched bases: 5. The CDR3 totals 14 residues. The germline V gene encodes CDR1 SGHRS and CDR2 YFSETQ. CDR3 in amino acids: CASHGTVNTGELFF. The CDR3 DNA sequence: TGCGCCAGTCACGGGACAGTGAACACCGGGGAGCTGTTTTTT.